The 9 T cell receptor beta chains below come from one sample, sequenced in a study of CD8 T cells in ankylosing spondylitis. TCRdb passed the 5' RACE reads through MiXCR, listing each CDR3 protein once. The top ten clones hold about a fifth of a sample with fewer than 250,000 distinct CDR3 sequences, over 9.5% of them seen once. The sequenced sample was blood, either unsorted or a sorted T cell fraction (not recorded which). These receptors all come from a male donor with ankylosing spondylitis or in good health (not recorded which).

This clonotype has at least ten counts. This chain joins TRBV6-1 and TRBJ2-2, with D perhaps matching TRBD1 (6 bases). V was pared by 8 bases and J by 9 bases, with 25 bases between. The CDR3 contains 16 residues. Looked up from germline, CDR1 is MNHNS and CDR2 is SASEGT. The CDR3 is CASEDPGTSGYRELFF. The CDR3 bases are TGTGCCAGCGAGGACCCCGGGACATCAGGGTACCGGGAGCTGTTTTTT.

This clonotype was recorded many times. V and J are TRBV7-3 and TRBJ1-2; D remains unclear. The CDR3 spans 14 residues. Between the trimmed V and J ends, which lost 1 base and 2 bases, there was a span of 8 bases. Germline V lookup: CDR1 SGHTA, CDR2 FQGTGA. CDR3 nucleotide sequence: TGTGCCAGCAGCTTAAGGCGGACCAACTATGGCTACACCTTC. Translating it yields CASSLRRTNYGYTF. The variable domain in full, completed from reference TRBV7-3 and TRBJ1-2, reads GAGVSQTPSNKVTEKGKYVELRCDPISGHTALYWYRQSLGQGPEFLIYFQGTGAADDSGLPNDRFFAVRPEGSVSTLKIQRTERGDSAVYLCASSLRRTNYGYTFGSGTRLTVV.

For this clonotype: This may be a read error: a much more frequent sequence differs by one nucleotide. The rearrangement uses TRBV2 and TRBJ2-5, with D perhaps matching TRBD1 (7 bases). The CDR3 sequence is 17 residues long. CDR1 and CDR2 (germline): SNHLY, FYNNEI. The DNA for the CDR3 is TGTGCCAGCAACTTAAGGTCCCGGGACAGAGGTCGGGAGACCCACTACTTC. Protein product: CASNLRSRDRGRETHYF.

This clonotype was counted many times. The chain couples TRBV7-6 to TRBJ2-1, with D perhaps assigned TRBD1 or TRBD2 (6 bases each). Deletions cut 3 bases from V and 4 bases from J, with 13 bases between. The CDR3 loop spans 15 amino acids. Germline V gene data show CDR1 as SGHVS and CDR2 as FNYEAQ. The CDR3 DNA sequence: TGTGCCAGCAGCTTGGGCGGGACACGATACAATGAGCAGTTCTTC. Its translation: CASSLGGTRYNEQFF.

A remark on this clonotype: A much larger clone sits a single nucleotide away, making a read error possible. The V gene is TRBV7-9, the J gene TRBJ2-4; 7 positions match TRBD1. The V gene's germline CDR1 is SEHNR and CDR2 FQNEAQ (reference sequence). This CDR3 region has 16 residues. V was clipped by 4 bases and J by 0 bases; unmatched bases: 6. In DNA form, the CDR3 reads TGTGCCAGCAGCTCATGGACAGGACCAGCCAAAAACATTCAGTACTTC. Its translation: CASSSWTGPAKNIQYF.

This clonotype was seen repeatedly, ten times or more. This chain uses TRBV7-2 with TRBJ2-2; D not resolved. The V end lost 1 base, the J end lost 1 base, and 7 bases lay between the germline ends. The germline CDR1 and CDR2 sequences are SGHTA and FQGNSA. The CDR3 extends over 15 amino acids. The CDR3 reads CASSLVLGNTGELFF. The CDR3 nucleotides are TGTGCCAGCAGCTTAGTTCTTGGGAACACCGGGGAGCTGTTTTTT.

This clonotype has just a few counts. The rearrangement joins TRBV4-2 to TRBJ2-2, with D possibly TRBD1 on 6 matching bases. The CDR3 extends over 16 amino acids. Trimming left V 1 base short and J 4 bases short, with 13 bases between. The germline CDR1 and CDR2 sequences are LGHNA and YNFKEQ. The chain's CDR3 is CASSQGGRGGTGELFF. The CDR3, as DNA: TGTGCCAGCAGCCAAGGTGGCAGAGGGGGCACCGGGGAGCTGTTTTTT.

This clonotype appeared many times. The V call is TRBV5-1, the J call TRBJ2-1; D unresolved. Deletions cut 2 bases from V and 4 bases from J, with 19 bases between. This CDR3 is 17 amino acids long. Germline lookup yields CDR1 SGHRS and CDR2 YFSETQ. The CDR3 loop is CASSFPNDSKEYNEQFF. CDR3 nucleotides: TGCGCCAGCAGCTTCCCAAATGACTCGAAGGAATACAATGAGCAGTTCTTC.

This clonotype was detected ten times or more. V usage is TRBV5-1 and J usage is TRBJ2-2; weak D call: TRBD1 (7 bases). The germline V gene encodes CDR1 SGHRS and CDR2 YFSETQ. V lost 1 base, J lost 7 bases, and 11 bases lay in between. The CDR3 spans 14 residues. The CDR3 sequence is CASSLTRGDGELFF. As DNA, the CDR3 is TGCGCCAGCAGCTTGACCAGGGGGGACGGGGAGCTGTTTTTT.